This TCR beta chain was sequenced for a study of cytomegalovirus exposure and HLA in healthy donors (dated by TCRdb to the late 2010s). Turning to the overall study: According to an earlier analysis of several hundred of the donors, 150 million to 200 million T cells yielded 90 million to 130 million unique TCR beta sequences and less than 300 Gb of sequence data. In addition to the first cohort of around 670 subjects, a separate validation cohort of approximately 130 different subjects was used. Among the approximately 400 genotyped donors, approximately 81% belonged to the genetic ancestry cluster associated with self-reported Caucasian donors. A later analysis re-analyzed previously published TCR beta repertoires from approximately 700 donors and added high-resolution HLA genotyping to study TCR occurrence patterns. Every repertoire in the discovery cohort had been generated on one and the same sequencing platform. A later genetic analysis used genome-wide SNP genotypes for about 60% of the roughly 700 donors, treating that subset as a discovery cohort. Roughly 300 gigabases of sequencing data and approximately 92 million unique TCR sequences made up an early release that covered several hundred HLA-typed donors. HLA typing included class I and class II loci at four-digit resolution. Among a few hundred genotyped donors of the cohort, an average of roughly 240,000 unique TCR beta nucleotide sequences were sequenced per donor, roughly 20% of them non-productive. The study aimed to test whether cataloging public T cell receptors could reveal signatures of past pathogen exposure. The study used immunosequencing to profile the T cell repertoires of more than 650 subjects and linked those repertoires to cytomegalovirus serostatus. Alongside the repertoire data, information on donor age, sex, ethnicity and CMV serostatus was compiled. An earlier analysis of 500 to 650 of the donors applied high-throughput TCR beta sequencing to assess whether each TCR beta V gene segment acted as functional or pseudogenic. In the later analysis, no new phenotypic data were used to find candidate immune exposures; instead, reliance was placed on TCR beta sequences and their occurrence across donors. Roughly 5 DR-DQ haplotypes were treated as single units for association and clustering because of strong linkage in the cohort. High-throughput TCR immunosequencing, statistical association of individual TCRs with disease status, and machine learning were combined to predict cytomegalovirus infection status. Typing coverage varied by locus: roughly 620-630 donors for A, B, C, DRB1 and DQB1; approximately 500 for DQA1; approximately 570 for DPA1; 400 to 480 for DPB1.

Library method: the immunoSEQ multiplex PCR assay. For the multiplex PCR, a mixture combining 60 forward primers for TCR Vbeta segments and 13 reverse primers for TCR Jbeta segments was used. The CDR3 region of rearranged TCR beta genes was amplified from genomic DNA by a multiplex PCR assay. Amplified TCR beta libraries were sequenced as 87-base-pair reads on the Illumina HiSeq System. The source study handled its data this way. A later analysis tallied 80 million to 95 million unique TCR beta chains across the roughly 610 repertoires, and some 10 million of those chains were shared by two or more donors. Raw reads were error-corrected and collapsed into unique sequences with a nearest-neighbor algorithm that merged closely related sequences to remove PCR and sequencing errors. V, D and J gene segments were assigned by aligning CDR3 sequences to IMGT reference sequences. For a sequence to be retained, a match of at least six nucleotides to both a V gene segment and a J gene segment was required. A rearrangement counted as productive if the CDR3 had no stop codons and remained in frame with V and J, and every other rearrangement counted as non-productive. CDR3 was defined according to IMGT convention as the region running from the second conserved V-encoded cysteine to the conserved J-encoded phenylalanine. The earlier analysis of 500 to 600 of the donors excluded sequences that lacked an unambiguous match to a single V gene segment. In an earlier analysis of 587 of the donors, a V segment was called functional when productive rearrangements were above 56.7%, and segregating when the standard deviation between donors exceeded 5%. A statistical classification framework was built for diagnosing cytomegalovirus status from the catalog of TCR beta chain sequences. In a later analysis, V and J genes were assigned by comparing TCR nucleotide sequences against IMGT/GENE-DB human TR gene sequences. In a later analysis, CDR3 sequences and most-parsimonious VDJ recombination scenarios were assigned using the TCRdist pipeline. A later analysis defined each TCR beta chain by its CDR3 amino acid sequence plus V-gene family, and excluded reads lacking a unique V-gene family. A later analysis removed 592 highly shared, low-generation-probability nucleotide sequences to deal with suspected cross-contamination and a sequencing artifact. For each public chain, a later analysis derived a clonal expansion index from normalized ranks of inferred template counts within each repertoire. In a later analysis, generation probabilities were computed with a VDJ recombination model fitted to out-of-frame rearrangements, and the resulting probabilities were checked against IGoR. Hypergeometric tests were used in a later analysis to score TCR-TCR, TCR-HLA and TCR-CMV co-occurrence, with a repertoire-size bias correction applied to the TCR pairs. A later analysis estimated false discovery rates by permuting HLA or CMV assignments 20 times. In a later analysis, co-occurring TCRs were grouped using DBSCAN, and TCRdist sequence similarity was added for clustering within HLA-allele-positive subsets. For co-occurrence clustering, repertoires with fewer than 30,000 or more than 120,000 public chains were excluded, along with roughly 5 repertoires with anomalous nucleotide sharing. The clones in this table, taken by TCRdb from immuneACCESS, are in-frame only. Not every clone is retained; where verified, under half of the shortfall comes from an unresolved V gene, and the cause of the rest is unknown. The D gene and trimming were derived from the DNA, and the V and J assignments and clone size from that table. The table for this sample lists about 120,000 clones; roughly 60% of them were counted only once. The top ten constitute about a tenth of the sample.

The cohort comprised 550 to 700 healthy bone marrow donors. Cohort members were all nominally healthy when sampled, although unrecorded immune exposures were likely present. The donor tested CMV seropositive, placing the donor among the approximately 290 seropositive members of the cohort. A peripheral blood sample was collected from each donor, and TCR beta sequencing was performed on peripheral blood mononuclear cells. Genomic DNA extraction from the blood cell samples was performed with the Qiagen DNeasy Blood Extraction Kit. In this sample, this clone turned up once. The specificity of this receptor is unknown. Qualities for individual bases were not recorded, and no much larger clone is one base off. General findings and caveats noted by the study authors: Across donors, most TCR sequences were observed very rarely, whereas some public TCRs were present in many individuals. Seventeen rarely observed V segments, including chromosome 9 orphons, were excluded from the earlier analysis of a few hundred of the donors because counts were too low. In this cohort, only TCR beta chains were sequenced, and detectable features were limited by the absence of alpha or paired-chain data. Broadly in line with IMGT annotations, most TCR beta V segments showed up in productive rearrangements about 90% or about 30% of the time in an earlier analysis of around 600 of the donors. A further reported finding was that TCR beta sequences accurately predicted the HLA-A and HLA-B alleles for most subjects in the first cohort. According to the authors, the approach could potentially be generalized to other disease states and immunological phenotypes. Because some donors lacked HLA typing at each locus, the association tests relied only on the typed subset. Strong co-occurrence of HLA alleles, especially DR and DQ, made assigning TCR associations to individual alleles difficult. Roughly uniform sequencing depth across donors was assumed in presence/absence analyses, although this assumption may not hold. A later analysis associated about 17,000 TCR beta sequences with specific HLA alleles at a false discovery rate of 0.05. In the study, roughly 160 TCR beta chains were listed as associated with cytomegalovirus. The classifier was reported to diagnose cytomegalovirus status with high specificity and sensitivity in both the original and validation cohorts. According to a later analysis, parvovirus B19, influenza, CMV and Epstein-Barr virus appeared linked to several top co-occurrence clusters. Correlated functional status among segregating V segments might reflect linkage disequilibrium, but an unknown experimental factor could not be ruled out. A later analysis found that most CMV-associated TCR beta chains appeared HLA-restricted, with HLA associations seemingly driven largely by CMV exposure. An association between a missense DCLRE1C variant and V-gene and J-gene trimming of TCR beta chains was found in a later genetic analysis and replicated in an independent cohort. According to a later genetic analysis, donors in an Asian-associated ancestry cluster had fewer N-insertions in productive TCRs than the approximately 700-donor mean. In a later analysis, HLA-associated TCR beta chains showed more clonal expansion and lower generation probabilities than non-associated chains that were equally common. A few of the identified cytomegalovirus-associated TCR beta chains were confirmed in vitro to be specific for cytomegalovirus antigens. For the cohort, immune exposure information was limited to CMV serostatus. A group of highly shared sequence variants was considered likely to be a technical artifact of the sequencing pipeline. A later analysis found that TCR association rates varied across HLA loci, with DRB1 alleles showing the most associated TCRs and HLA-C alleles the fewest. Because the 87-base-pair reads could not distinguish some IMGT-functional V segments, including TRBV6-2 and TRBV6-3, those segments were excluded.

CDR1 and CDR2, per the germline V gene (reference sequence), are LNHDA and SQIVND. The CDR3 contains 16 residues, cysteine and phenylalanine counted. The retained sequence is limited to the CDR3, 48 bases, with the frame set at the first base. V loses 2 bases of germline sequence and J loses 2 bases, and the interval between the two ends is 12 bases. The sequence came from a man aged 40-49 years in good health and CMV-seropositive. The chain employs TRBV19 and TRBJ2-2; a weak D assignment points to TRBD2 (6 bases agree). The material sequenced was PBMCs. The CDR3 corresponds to CASSILGGRNTGELFF. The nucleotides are TGTGCCAGTAGTATACTCGGAGGGAGAAACACCGGGGAGCTGTTTTTT.